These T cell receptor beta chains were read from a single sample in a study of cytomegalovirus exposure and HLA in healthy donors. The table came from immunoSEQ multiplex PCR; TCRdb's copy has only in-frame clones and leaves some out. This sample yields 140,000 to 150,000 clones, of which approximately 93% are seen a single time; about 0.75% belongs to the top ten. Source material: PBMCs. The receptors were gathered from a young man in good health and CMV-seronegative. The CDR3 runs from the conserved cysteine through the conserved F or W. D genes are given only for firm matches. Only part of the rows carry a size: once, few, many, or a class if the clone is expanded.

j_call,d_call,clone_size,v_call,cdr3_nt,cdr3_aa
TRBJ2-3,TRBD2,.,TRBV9,TGTGCCAGCAGAAGTACTAGCGGTAACACAGATACGCAGTATTTT,CASRSTSGNTDTQYF
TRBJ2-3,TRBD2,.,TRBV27,TGTGCCAGCAGTCCCGGGACTAGCGGCTTCACAGATACGCAGTATTTT,CASSPGTSGFTDTQYF
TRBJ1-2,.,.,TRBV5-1,TGCGCCAGCAGCCTGCTGGGAGGGGCTGAATGCACCTTC,CASSLLGGAECTF
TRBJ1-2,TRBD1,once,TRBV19,TGTGCCAGTCGGGACAGGGTATGGTCTGGCTACACCTTC,CASRDRVWSGYTF
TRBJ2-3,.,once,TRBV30,TGTGCCTGGAGTGCCGGTGTTGGGGGGTACACAGATACGCAGTATTTT,CAWSAGVGGYTDTQYF
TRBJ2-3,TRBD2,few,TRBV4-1,TGCGCCAGCAGCCAAGAGAGGCAGCGGGGCGGTACGCAGTATTTT,CASSQERQRGGTQYF
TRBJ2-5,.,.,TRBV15,TGTGCCACCAGCAGAGGGTTGGCCGAGACCCAGTACTTC,CATSRGLAETQYF
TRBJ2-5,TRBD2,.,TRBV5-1,TGCGCCAGCAGCCCTGAGCCTCTCGCGGGAGGTTTGGAGACCCAGTACTTC,CASSPEPLAGGLETQYF
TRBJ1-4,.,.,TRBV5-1,TGCGCCAGCAGAAATCAGGGACTCGGTGAAAAACTGTTTTTT,CASRNQGLGEKLFF
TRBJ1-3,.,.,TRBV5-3,TGTGCCAGAAGCGTCCGTTACTCTGGAAACACCATATATTTT,CARSVRYSGNTIYF
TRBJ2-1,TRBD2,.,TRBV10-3,TGTGCCATCAGTGATATTGGGACTAGCGGGAGGGCCGGCGATGAGCAGTTCTTC,CAISDIGTSGRAGDEQFF
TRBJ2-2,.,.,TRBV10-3,TGTGCCACCCTCTCCCCGACTACCGGGACCGGGGAGCTGTTTTTT,CATLSPTTGTGELFF
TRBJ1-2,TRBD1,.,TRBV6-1,TGTGCCAGCAGGGTCAGACAGGGGGCTAACTATGGCTACACCTTC,CASRVRQGANYGYTF
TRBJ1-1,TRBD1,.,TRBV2,TGTGCCAGCAGACGGACAGGGATGAGAACTGAAGCTTTCTTT,CASRRTGMRTEAFF
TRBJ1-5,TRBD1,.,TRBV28,TGTGCCAGCAGTTTCCTCCGGGACAGAAACAGCAATCAGCCCCAGCATTTT,CASSFLRDRNSNQPQHF
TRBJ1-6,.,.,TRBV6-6,TGTGCCAGCAGTTGGGAGAGCTCCTATAATTCACCCCTCCACTTT,CASSWESSYNSPLHF
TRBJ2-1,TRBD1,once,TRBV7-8,TGTGCCAGCAGCTTAGTAGGGACAGGGGGCGCCTACAATGAGCAGTTCTTC,CASSLVGTGGAYNEQFF
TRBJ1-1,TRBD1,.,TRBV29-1,TGCAGCGTGGGACAGCGAGTGAACACTGAAGCTTTCTTT,CSVGQRVNTEAFF
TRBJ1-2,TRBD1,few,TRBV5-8,TGTGCCAGCATCTCTCGGAAAACCCGGGACAGGGGGCGAGCGGAGGGCTACACCTTC,CASISRKTRDRGRAEGYTF
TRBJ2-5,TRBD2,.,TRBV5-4,TGTGCCAGCAGCTCGCCTAGCGGGGGAGGTGGAGAGACCCAGTACTTC,CASSSPSGGGGETQYF
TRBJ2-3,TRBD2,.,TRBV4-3,TGCGCCAGCAGCCAAGATAGCCCGGGAGGTAGCACAGATACGCAGTATTTT,CASSQDSPGGSTDTQYF
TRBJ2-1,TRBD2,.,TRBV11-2,TGTGCCAGCAGTTTAGAGCGGGAGCCGGTCCCCAATGAGCAGTTCTTC,CASSLEREPVPNEQFF
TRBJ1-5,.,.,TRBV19,TGTGCCAGTACCACTCTAGCGGGTCAGCCCCAGCATTTT,CASTTLAGQPQHF
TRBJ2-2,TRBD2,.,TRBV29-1,TGCAGCGTCTCCGGACGGGGGGGGAACACCGGGGAGCTGTTTTTT,CSVSGRGGNTGELFF